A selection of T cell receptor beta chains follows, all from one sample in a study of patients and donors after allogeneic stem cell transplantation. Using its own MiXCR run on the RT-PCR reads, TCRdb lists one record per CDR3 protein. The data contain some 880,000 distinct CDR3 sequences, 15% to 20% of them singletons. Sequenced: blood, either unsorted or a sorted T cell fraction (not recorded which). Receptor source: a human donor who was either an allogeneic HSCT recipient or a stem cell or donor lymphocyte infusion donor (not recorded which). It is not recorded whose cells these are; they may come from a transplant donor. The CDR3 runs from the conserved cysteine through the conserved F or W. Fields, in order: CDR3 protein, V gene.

CASSIRDRWDEQYF TRBV12-3/TRBV12-4
CSASGDRGIEQYF TRBV20-1
CASSQVISNEQFF TRBV4-1
CASSVPSGTSSYNEQFF TRBV2
CASSPPARTSNTEAFF TRBV5-1
CASSQDGDSTEAFF TRBV9
CASSQGGLEPYNEQFF TRBV4-2
CASSLVAGTHNEQFF TRBV13
CASKNRDYSPLHF TRBV6-2/TRBV6-3
CASSYRTYNEQFF TRBV12-3/TRBV12-4
CASSYDPPPGQETQYF TRBV5-1
CATTVIQDTQYF TRBV2
CASRPDEITGANVLTF TRBV7-3
CASSQDRSQGAYEQYF TRBV4-2
CASSLGRGAPIDEQFF TRBV11-2
CASSSPSPLSVGEQYF TRBV7-9
CASSNPNYGYTF TRBV7-8
CASSWDRGGLLGQYF TRBV2
CAWRQGTAQSQPQHF TRBV30
CASSFREGWEQYF TRBV7-7
CASSLPGTGVQPQHF TRBV7-9
CASSFYSEGNSEQYF TRBV27
CAISPGLANTGELFF TRBV10-3
CASSVHLAGVNEQYF TRBV9
CASSLSGGDQPQHF TRBV12-3/TRBV12-4
CASSLTGMLGDTQYF TRBV27
CAWSVRGIKANYGYTF TRBV30
CSARKTSGRAYEQYF TRBV20-1
CASSSPTRGALGNTEAFF TRBV11-1
CSARELAKMNTEAFF TRBV20-1
CASSKGGTGGATGELFF TRBV21-1
CASSLPRRGNEQYF TRBV12-3/TRBV12-4
CASSPGPALGEKLFF TRBV18
CSVPIRGDEQFF TRBV29-1
CASSFERTSFTTGELFF TRBV7-8
CSVEDPSWEKLFF TRBV29-1
CASSLTYTEAFF TRBV11-2
CASSLEWMNTGELFF TRBV7-2
CASSPTPTQETQYF TRBV5-1
CASSDDNSRRAQYF TRBV25-1
CASSSTSGKDEQYF TRBV5-1
CSVGSDSYEQYF TRBV29-1
CASSQKETQYF TRBV4-1
CASSPILAAYSYEQYF TRBV6-1
CASRGQGQNTEAFF TRBV2
CSARGREGAGELFF TRBV20-1
CASTYGRATEAFF TRBV28
CASSPTVEPQHF TRBV12-3/TRBV12-4
CAWSEVSSYEQYF TRBV30
CASSLGRFPGNTIYF TRBV7-9
CASSLASLGQGAYEQYF TRBV7-2
CSVFGGGVTEAFF TRBV29-1
CSVSRGVSSYEQYF TRBV29-1
CASSPRDRELNTGELFF TRBV5-1
CASSLEQGRSNIQYF TRBV5-1
CAISPRGTGKETQYF TRBV10-3
CASSSPRGGTDTQYF TRBV7-9
CAIKDRGRDDPNYGYTF TRBV10-3
CASSFRETGELFF TRBV5-1